This T cell receptor (beta chain) was sequenced during a study of blood T cell repertoires in COVID-19. About the study: COVID-19 samples, acute and convalescent, were from the United States, Italy and Spain. From T cells, B-cell-depleted T cells, or PBMCs came the material, which was cDNA or gDNA.

Trimming took off 3 bases at V and 7 bases at J, with 16 bases between the two ends. The CDR3 totals 13 residues. Germline V gene lookup returns CDR1 GTSNPN and CDR2 SVGIG (reference sequence). The authors' processing: Using reference gene primer amplification, nucleated cell counts were estimated. Measured with immunoSEQ multiplex PCR; TCRdb has only the in-frame clones, and not every one. That table gives V, J and clone size, and the DNA gave D and trimming. The table records 250,000 to 300,000 clones, 85% of them present only once. The chain has TRBV30 and TRBJ2-7; D might be TRBD1 (5 bases). This receptor was identified in a man aged 45-60 years with active or convalescent COVID-19. The specimen was peripheral blood. The CDR3 DNA reads TGTGCCTGGAGCCTTTTGGACCCAGGGGAGCAGTACTTC. It codes for CAWSLLDPGEQYF.